The sequence of this T cell receptor beta chain was determined in a study of T cell responses to AZD1222 COVID-19 vaccine. Broader study findings: The reported proportion of spike-specific TCRs targeting unmutated variant regions was nearly half. Across the whole spike, CD4 TCRs peaked at regions 160-218 and 743-854. Repertoire samples came only from after the peak T cell response. Recipients of AZD1222 seropositive at baseline numbered only 5 or 6.

As for this clone: Its antigen is not identified.

Repertoires were generated with immunoSEQ multiplex PCR, while TCRdb's copy carries only in-frame clones and drops some. The sample contains approximately 180,000 clones, about 86% of which appear only once. The germline CDR1 and CDR2 sequences are LGHDT and YNNKEL (reference sequence). CDR3 length equals 15 residues. V lost 4 bases, J lost 1 base, and 10 bases lay in between. Sample: peripheral blood, taken on day 0 of AZD1222 vaccination. The gene calls are TRBV3-1 (or the pseudogene TRBV3-2) and TRBJ2-2; unclear D gene. The TCR was taken from an adult in good health. The CDR3, as DNA: TGTGCCAGCAGCCCACTCCGCTTGAACACCGGGGAGCTGTTTTTT. Protein: CASSPLRLNTGELFF.